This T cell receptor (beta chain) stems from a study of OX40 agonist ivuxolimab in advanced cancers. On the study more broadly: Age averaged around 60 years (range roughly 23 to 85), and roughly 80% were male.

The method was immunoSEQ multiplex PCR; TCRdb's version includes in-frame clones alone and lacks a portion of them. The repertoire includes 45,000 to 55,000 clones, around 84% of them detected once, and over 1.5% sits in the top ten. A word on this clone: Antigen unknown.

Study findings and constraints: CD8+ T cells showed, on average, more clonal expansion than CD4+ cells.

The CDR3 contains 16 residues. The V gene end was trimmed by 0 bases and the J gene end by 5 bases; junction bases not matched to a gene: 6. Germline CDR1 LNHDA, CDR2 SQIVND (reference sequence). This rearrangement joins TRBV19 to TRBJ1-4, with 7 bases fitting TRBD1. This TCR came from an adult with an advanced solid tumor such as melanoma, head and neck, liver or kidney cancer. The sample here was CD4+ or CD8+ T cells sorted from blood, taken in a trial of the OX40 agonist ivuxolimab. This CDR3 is CASSIDRNRGNEKLFF. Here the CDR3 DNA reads TGTGCCAGTAGTATAGATCGAAACAGGGGAAATGAAAAACTGTTTTTT.